What follows are 4 T cell receptor beta chains derived from one specimen sequenced in a study of monozygotic twins with inflammatory bowel disease. Reprocessing the 5' RACE reads, TCRdb reports a single entry for every CDR3 protein and omits DNA. The repertoire table contains 160,000 or so distinct CDR3 sequences. What was sequenced was blood. The receptors stem from a human donor with ulcerative colitis or Crohn's disease, or a healthy co-twin of an affected twin (not recorded which).

The chain couples TRBV7-9 to TRBJ2-1; TCRdb calls TRBD1, which cannot be checked without DNA. Germline CDR1 is SEHNR and CDR2 is FQNEAQ (reference sequence). CDR3 length: 14 amino acids. The CDR3 sequence: CASLGGVGGNEQFF.

The chain joins TRBV4-3 to TRBJ2-5; the TRBD1 assignment by TCRdb is unverifiable without DNA. This CDR3 comprises 19 residues. The germline CDR1 and CDR2 sequences are LGHNA and YSLEER. The CDR3 sequence: CASSPVWGSSGHRQETQYF.

The chain combines TRBV20-1 with TRBJ1-1. The CDR3 consists of 12 residues. CDR1 is DFQATT and CDR2 is SNEGSKA in the germline V gene (reference sequence). The CDR3 reads CSARVQPTEAFF.

The chain employs TRBV20-1 and TRBJ2-5; TCRdb selects TRBD1, and the lack of DNA leaves this call unchecked. The CDR3 has 13 residues. CDR1 is DFQATT and CDR2 is SNEGSKA in the germline V gene (reference sequence). This CDR3 is CSANRDHQETQYF.